This T cell receptor beta chain came from a study of cytomegalovirus exposure and HLA in healthy donors. The CDR3 loop spans 16 amino acids. V was cut by 1 base and J by 4 bases, with 14 bases left in between. CDR1 and CDR2 (germline): SEHNR, FQNEAQ (reference sequence). The PCR ran on 60 Vbeta and 13 Jbeta primers. Some clones are missing from TCRdb's copy, which holds only in-frame ones; the method was immunoSEQ multiplex PCR. The sample has some 140,000 clones, 79% seen once. The chain is built from TRBV7-9 and TRBJ1-3; D possibly corresponds to TRBD1 (5 bases). This clonotype originated in a male donor in good health and CMV-seronegative. Sequencing was carried out using PBMCs. CDR3 in DNA: TGTGCCAGCAGCTTAGAAAGCAGTGGGGCCGGAAACACCATATATTTT. Translated, it gives CASSLESSGAGNTIYF.